The clone carrying this T cell receptor (beta chain) was seen more than once but under ten times. The use of a sample-barcoded 5' primer and a J-beta primer mix characterized a second PCR of roughly 7 to 12 cycles. From the 5' RACE reads, TCRdb called clonotypes with MiXCR, one entry per CDR3 protein. The sample includes roughly 2 million distinct CDR3 sequences, around 50% of them seen just once. These data come from a study of blood T cells in healthy people across ages. Germline V lookup: CDR1 MNHNY, CDR2 SVGAGI (reference sequence). The CDR3 loop spans 14 amino acids. Trimming took 9 bases from V and 8 from J, leaving 22 bases between them.

The gene calls are TRBV6-6 and TRBJ1-2; the D gene is possibly TRBD1 (6 bases). This receptor was obtained from a woman in her 40s in good health. Specimen: blood. The CDR3 DNA reads TGTGCCAGTACCCCGCCCGGGGGGCAGTACGGCTACACCTTC. Translated: CASTPPGGQYGYTF.